Sequencing of this TCR beta chain was carried out in a study of identical twins. MiXCR, applied by TCRdb to the 5' RACE reads, yields one record per CDR3 protein. The sample lists 520,000 or so distinct CDR3 sequences, 22% occurring once. This CDR3 has 15 amino acids. Trimming cost V 4 bases and J 6 bases; bases outside gene matches: 3. Per the germline V gene, CDR1 is SGHRS and CDR2 is YFSETQ. These data were likewise used in another study, on T cells expressing NK-cell markers. That report adds: In more than 5 donors, dominant CD3+CD56+NKG2C+ clones formed about 1.0-7.0% of CD8+ cells.

J is TRBJ2-2 and V is TRBV5-1; 13 positions agree with TRBD2. The TCR was taken from a woman between 18 and 29 years old in good health. The sample comprised CD4+ T cells sorted from blood. The DNA of the CDR3 is TGCGCCAGCAGCCTGGGACTAGCGGGGTCCGGGGAGCTGTTTTTT. Its translation: CASSLGLAGSGELFF.